The source of this TCR beta chain is a study of monozygotic twins with inflammatory bowel disease. General study findings and limits: Repertoire similarity did not separate concordant from discordant twins, possibly from limited power. Diversity of TCRbeta measured by inverse Simpson was lower in IBD patients than in healthy co-twins.

The CDR3 has 15 residues. The germline CDR1 and CDR2 sequences are SNHLY and FYNNEI. Details on this clonotype: Its antigen is unidentified.

From its re-call of the 5' RACE reads, TCRdb lists each CDR3 protein once, without DNA. Its table lists under 200,000 distinct CDR3 sequences. Sampling involved one blood draw (less than 2.7 ml) for every donor. The origin of this receptor is a human donor with ulcerative colitis or Crohn's disease, or a healthy co-twin of an affected twin (not recorded which). The chain links TRBV2 to TRBJ1-5; the TCRdb D gene call, TRBD1, has no DNA to confirm it. Sequencing input: blood. The CDR3 spells CASRRRTGTNQPQHF.